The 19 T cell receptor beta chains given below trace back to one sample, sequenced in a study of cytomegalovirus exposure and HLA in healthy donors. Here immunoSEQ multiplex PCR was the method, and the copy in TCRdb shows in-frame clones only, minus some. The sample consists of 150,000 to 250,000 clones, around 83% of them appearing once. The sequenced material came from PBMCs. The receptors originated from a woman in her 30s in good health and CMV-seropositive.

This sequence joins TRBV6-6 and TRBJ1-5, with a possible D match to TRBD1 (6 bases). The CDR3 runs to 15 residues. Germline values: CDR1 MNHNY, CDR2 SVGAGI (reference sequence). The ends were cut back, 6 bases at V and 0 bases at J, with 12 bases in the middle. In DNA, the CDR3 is TGTGCCAGCAGCCAAACAGGGCTTAGCAATCAGCCCCAGCATTTT. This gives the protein CASSQTGLSNQPQHF.

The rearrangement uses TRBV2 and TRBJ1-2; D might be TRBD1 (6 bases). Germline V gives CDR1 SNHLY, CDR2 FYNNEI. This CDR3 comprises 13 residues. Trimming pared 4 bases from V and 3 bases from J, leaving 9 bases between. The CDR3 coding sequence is TGTGCCAGCAGTGGGACAGACTACTATGGCTACACCTTC. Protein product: CASSGTDYYGYTF.

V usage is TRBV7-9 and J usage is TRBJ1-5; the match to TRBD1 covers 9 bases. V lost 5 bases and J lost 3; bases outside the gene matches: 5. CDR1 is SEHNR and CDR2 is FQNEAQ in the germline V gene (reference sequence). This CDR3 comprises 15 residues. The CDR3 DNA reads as TGTGCCAGCAGCCTCGGGACAGGGACCAATCAGCCCCAGCATTTT. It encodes CASSLGTGTNQPQHF.

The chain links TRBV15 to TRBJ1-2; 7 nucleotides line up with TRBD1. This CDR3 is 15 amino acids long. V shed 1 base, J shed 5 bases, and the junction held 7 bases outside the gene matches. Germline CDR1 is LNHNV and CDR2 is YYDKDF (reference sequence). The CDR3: CATSRGQGSFYGYTF. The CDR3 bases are TGTGCCACCAGCAGAGGACAGGGAAGTTTTTATGGCTACACCTTC.

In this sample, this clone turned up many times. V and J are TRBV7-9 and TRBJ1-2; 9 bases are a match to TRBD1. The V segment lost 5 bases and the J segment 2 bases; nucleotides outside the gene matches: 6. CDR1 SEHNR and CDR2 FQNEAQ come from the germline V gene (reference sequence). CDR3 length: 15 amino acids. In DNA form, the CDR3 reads TGTGCCAGCAGCGCCTGGGACAGGGCGAACTATGGCTACACCTTC. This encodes CASSAWDRANYGYTF.

The CDR3 loop reads CASSSWTSGRIESYEQYF. The CDR3 nucleotides are TGCGCCAGCAGCAGCTGGACTAGCGGGAGAATAGAGAGCTACGAGCAGTACTTC. V gene TRBV5-1 combines with J gene TRBJ2-7, with TRBD2 matching 13 bases. The CDR3 extends over 18 amino acids. V was pared by 4 bases and J by 3 bases, with 13 bases of the junction left unmatched. Germline CDR1 and CDR2: SGHRS and YFSETQ.

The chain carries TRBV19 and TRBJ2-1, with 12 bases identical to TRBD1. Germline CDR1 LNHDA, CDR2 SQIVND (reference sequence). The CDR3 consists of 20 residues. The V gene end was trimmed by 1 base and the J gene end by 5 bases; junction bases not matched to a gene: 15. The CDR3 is CASSIVRDRGLLARNNEQFF. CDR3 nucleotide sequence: TGTGCCAGTAGTATAGTCCGGGACAGGGGGCTTCTAGCGCGAAACAATGAGCAGTTCTTC.

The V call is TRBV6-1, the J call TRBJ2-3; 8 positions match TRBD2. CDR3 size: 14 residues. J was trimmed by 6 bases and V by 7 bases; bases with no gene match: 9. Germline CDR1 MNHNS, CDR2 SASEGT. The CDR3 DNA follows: TGTGCCAGCATTAGAGCGGGAGCACCCGATACGCAGTATTTT. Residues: CASIRAGAPDTQYF.

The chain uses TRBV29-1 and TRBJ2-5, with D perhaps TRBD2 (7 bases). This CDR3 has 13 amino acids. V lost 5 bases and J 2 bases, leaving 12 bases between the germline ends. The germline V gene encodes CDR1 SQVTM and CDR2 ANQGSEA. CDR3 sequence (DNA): TGCAGCGTTTTAGGGAGGGGGCAAGAGACCCAGTACTTC. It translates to CSVLGRGQETQYF.

This chain's CDR3 is CASSLGQGPGELFF. The CDR3 DNA sequence: TGCGCCAGCAGCCTGGGACAGGGCCCCGGGGAGCTGTTTTTT. The chain recombines TRBV5-1 with TRBJ2-2, with 9 bases lining up with TRBD1. The CDR3 spans 14 residues. Germline CDR1 reads SGHRS; CDR2 reads YFSETQ. J lost 6 bases, V lost 4 bases, and 4 bases had no gene match.

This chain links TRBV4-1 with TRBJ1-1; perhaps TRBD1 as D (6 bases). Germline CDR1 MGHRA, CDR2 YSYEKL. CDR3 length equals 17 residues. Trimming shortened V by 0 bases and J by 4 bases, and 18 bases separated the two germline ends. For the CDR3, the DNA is TGCGCCAGCAGCCAAGACTCAGGGGCGGGTGGAAGCACTGAAGCTTTCTTT. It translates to CASSQDSGAGGSTEAFF.

This CDR3 is CASSLGGGASGSYEQYF. CDR3 in DNA: TGTGCCAGCAGCTTGGGAGGGGGGGCCTCCGGCTCCTACGAGCAGTACTTC. The J gene is TRBJ2-7, the V gene TRBV5-4, with a weak D call TRBD2 (7 bases). Germline V gene lookup returns CDR1 SGHNT and CDR2 YYREEE (reference sequence). The germline V and J ends were trimmed by 0 bases and 0 bases, with 16 bases remaining between them. The CDR3 has 17 residues.

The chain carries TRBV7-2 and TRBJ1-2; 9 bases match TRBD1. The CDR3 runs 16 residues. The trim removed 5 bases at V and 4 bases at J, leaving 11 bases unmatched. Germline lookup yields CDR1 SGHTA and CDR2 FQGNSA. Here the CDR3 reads CASSPGTGQGSYGYTF. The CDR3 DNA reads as TGTGCCAGCAGCCCAGGGACGGGACAGGGATCCTATGGCTACACCTTC.

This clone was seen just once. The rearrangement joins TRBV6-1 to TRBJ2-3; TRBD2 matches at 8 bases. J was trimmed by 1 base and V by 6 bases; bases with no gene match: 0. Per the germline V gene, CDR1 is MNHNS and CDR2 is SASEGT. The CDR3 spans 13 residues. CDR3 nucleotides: TGTGCCAGCAGGACTAGCGGCACAGATACGCAGTATTTT. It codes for CASRTSGTDTQYF.

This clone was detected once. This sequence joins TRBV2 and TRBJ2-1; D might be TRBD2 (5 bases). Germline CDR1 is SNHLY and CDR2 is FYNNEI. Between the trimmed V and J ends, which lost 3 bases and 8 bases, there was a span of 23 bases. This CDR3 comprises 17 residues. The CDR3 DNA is TGTGCCAGCAGTGACCTTACGGGATCCCCTCCATTGGATGAGCAGTTCTTC. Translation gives CASSDLTGSPPLDEQFF.

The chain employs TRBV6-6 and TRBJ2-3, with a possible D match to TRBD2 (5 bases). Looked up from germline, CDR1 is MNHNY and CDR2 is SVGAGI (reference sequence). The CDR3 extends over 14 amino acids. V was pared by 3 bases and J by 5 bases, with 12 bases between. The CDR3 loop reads CASSYSEVVDTQYF. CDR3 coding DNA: TGTGCCAGCAGTTATTCGGAGGTGGTAGATACGCAGTATTTT.

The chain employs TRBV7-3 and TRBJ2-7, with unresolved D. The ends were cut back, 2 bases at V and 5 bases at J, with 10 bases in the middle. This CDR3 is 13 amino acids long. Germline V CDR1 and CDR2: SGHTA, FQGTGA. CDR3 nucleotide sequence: TGTGCCAGCAGCTTATCTCCGAGTAACGAGCAGTACTTC. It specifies CASSLSPSNEQYF.

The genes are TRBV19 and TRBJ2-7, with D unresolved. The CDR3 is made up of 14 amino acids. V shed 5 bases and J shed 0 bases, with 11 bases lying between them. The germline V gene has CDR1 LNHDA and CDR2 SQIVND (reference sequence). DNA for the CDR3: TGTGCCAGTAGTTATACTTCTAGCTCCTACGAGCAGTACTTC. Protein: CASSYTSSSYEQYF.

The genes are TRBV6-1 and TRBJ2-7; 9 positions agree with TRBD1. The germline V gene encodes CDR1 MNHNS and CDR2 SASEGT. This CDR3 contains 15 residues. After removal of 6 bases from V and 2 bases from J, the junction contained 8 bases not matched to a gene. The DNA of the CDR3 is TGTGCCAGCAGGTCTGGGACAGGGAATCCCTACGAGCAGTACTTC. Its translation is CASRSGTGNPYEQYF.